Each of the 12 T cell receptor beta chains below was sequenced from the same sample in a study of T cells expressing NK-cell markers. Reanalyzing the 5' RACE reads, TCRdb keeps one entry per CDR3 protein, without DNA. The listing contains 250,000 or so distinct CDR3 sequences. The sample taken for sequencing was blood T cells: a sorted CD56 or NKG2C T cell subset, CD4+ or CD8+ T cells, or bulk PBMC T cells (not recorded which). The receptors derive from a woman aged 18 to 75 in good health.

The genes are TRBV5-1 and TRBJ2-2. The CDR3 consists of 15 residues. CDR1 is SGHRS, CDR2 YFSETQ, per germline. The CDR3 is CASSLEGLNTGELFF.

The CDR3 spells CASGQLQETQYF. V and J are TRBV5-1 and TRBJ2-5. The germline CDR1 and CDR2 sequences are SGHRS and YFSETQ. There are 12 residues in the CDR3.

The gene calls are TRBV25-1 and TRBJ1-3; no DNA is available, so the TRBD1 call from TCRdb remains unchecked. The CDR3 is made up of 14 amino acids. From germline, CDR1 is MGHDK and CDR2 SYGVNS. This CDR3 is CASTKTGRGNTIYF.

The rearrangement links TRBV7-9 to TRBJ1-1. This CDR3 has 11 residues. Germline V gives CDR1 SEHNR, CDR2 FQNEAQ (reference sequence). The CDR3 sequence: CASSQGRGAFF. Filled out from reference TRBV7-9 and TRBJ1-1, the complete variable domain reads DTGVSQNPRHKITKRGQNVTFRCDPISEHNRLYWYRQTLGQGPEFLTYFQNEAQLEKSRLLSDRFSAERPKGSFSTLEIQRTEQGDSAMYLCASSQGRGAFFGQGTRLTVV.

This chain links TRBV4-3 with TRBJ2-7. The CDR3 is made up of 19 amino acids. Germline values: CDR1 LGHNA, CDR2 YSLEER. The CDR3 sequence is CASSQGRLAAKVTSYEQYF.

V and J are TRBV10-3 and TRBJ2-6. This CDR3 is 14 amino acids long. Germline V CDR1 and CDR2: ENHRY, SYGVKD. This CDR3 reads CAIAEDTGANVLTF.

This sequence joins TRBV20-1 and TRBJ2-3; absent DNA, TCRdb's TRBD2 call cannot be checked. The CDR3 sequence is 16 residues long. CDR1 is DFQATT, CDR2 SNEGSKA, per germline (reference sequence). CDR3 region: CSAYPGLAGATDTQYF.

The chain carries TRBV4-2 and TRBJ2-2; TCRdb outputs TRBD2, but without DNA this stays unchecked. CDR1 is LGHNA and CDR2 is YNFKEQ in the germline V gene. This CDR3 has 16 amino acids. The CDR3 spells CASSQEPSGDTGELFF.

V and J are TRBV4-3 and TRBJ2-2; TCRdb's D gene call, TRBD2, goes unchecked for lack of DNA. Germline V gene lookup returns CDR1 LGHNA and CDR2 YSLEER. This CDR3 has 16 amino acids. The CDR3 loop reads CASSQETKPNTGELFF.

The rearrangement joins TRBV18 to TRBJ2-1. From germline, CDR1 is KGHSH and CDR2 LQKENI. The CDR3 spans 13 residues. The CDR3 loop is CASSQEEYNEQFF.

The gene calls are TRBV12-3 or TRBV12-4 and TRBJ1-2. The CDR3 runs to 13 residues. The CDR3 protein is CASSLSAIYGYTF.

V gene TRBV24-1 combines with J gene TRBJ2-1; TCRdb's D gene call, TRBD2, goes unchecked for lack of DNA. CDR1 and CDR2 (germline): KGHDR, SFDVKD. The CDR3 consists of 17 residues. CDR3 region: CATSDLSGTSSYNEQFF.